The T cell receptor (beta chain) described here comes from a study of spatial heterogeneity in lung cancer. The wider study: Matched bulk RNA-seq yielded a T cell transcriptional module score. Counts of TCR transcripts in tumor regions correlated strongly with that score. Study findings and constraints: How many expanded intratumoral alpha and beta TCRs were present tracked the tumor mutation count, which was a count of nonsynonymous mutations.

TCRdb reanalysed the 5' RACE reads using MiXCR and keeps one entry per CDR3 protein. The sample carries over 5,500 distinct CDR3 sequences, around 15% recorded once. From germline, CDR1 is LNHDA and CDR2 SQIVND (reference sequence). This CDR3 has 13 amino acids. Trimming stripped 3 bases from V and 6 bases from J, with 9 bases between. As to time point: sample taken at primary tumor resection. Patients with untreated early-stage non-small cell lung cancer, numbering approximately 79, were the donors. This clonotype has just a few counts. No antigen is known for it. This beta chain came through as a stray read in a library set up for alpha chains, and its size says little.

Material: lung tumor tissue, obtained at surgery. The clonotype was recovered from a male donor with early-stage non-small cell lung cancer. J is TRBJ1-5 and V is TRBV19, with D unclear. CDR3 coding DNA: TGTGCCAGTAGTATGGCTCCGGTTCAGCCCCAGCATTTT. This gives the protein CASSMAPVQPQHF.